Described below is a single T cell receptor (beta chain) sequence and its context. This record belongs to a study of T-cell reconstitution after alpha-beta-depleted transplantation in children. V was cut by 3 bases and J by 6 bases, with 5 bases left in between. Germline CDR1 and CDR2: LNHNV and YYDKDF (reference sequence). The CDR3 spans 12 residues. Molecular barcoding with unique molecular identifiers was used for the TCRbeta library. TCRdb reanalysed the PCR reads using MiXCR and keeps one entry per CDR3 protein. Of about 460,000 distinct CDR3 sequences in the sample, under 15% were seen once. The TCR originated in a human donor who donated a stem cell graft to a child with combined immunodeficiency. The source material was PBMCs from the stem cell graft donor, sampled from the stem cell graft. The chain couples TRBV15 to TRBJ2-2; D not certain. The CDR3 DNA sequence: TGTGCCACCAGCAGTAAGGCCGGGGAGCTGTTTTTT. It codes for CATSSKAGELFF.